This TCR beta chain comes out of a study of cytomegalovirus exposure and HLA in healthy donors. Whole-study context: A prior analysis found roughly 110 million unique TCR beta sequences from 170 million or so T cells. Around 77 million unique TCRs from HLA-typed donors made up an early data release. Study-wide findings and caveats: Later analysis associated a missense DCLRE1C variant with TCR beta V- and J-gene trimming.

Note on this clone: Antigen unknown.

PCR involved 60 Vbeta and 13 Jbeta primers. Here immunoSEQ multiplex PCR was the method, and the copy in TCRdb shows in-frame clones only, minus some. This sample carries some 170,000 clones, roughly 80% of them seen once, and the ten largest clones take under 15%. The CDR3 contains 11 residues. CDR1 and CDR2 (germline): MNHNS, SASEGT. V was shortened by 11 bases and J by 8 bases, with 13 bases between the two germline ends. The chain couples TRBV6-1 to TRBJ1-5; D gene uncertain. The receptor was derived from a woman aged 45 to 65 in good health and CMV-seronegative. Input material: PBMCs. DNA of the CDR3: TGTGCCGCCCGAGAGGGCGAGCCCCAGCATTTT. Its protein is CAAREGEPQHF.